This note documents a single T cell receptor (beta chain) sequence. Its antigen is still unknown. This specimen belongs to a study of T cell repertoires in cytomegalovirus infection. General study points: The response measured ex vivo was dominated by TCR beta clonotypes (HLA-C-restricted and CMV-specific).

The CDR3 contains 15 residues. Trimming shortened V by 6 bases and J by 3 bases, and 15 bases separated the two germline ends. Germline CDR1 and CDR2: SNHLY and FYNNEI. TCRdb re-derived calls from the reads in MiXCR, one entry per CDR3 protein. The repertoire includes some 700,000 distinct CDR3 sequences, 35% of them detected once, and around 2.8% sits in the top ten. This receptor was identified in a human donor in good health (CMV status not recorded). Some clones in this sample may be carry-over from other donors' samples. The chain employs TRBV2 and TRBJ2-1; tentative D call: TRBD2 (7 bases). The sample taken for sequencing was PBMCs. CDR3 nucleotide sequence: TGTGCCAGCAGCTCACCCGGGGGGCTCTACAATGAGCAGTTCTTC. It translates to CASSSPGGLYNEQFF.